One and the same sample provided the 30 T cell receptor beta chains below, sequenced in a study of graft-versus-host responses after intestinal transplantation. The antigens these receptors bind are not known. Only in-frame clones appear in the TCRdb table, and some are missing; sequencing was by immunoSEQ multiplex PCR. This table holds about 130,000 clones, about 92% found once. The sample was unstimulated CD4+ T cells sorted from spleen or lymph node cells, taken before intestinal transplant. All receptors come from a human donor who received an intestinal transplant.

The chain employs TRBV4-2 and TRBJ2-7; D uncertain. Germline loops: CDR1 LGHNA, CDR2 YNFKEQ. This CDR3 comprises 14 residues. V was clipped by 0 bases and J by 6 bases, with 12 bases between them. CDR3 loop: CASSQEGLAPEQYF. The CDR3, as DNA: TGTGCCAGCAGCCAAGAAGGATTGGCACCCGAGCAGTACTTC.

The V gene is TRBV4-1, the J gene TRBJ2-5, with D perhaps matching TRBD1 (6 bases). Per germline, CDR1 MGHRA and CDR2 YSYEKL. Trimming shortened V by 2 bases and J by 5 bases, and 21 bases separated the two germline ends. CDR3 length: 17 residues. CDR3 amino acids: CASSQFRPSTGQETQYF. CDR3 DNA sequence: TGCGCCAGCAGCCAATTTCGCCCCTCCACAGGGCAGGAGACCCAGTACTTC.

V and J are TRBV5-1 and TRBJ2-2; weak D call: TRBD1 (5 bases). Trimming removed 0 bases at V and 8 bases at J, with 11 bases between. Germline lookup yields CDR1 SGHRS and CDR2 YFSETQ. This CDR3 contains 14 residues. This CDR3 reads CASSLGQGAGELFF. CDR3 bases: TGCGCCAGCAGCTTGGGTCAGGGCGCGGGGGAGCTGTTTTTT.

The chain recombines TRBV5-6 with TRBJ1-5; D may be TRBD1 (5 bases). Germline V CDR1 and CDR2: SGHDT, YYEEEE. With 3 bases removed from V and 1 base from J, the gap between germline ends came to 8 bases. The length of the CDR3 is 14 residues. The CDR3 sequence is CASSSGTSNQPQHF. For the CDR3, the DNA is TGTGCCAGCAGCTCAGGGACGAGCAATCAGCCCCAGCATTTT.

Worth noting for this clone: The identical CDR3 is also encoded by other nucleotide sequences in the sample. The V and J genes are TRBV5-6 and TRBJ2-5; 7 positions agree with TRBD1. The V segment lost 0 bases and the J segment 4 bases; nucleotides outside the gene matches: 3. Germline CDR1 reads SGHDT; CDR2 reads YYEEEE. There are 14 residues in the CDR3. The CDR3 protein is CASSLANRGETQYF. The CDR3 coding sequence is TGTGCCAGCAGCTTGGCCAACAGGGGAGAGACCCAGTACTTC.

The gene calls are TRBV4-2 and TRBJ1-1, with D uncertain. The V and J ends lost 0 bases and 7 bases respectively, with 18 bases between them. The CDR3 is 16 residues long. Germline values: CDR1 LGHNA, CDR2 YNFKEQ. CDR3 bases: TGTGCCAGCAGCCAAGAAAACACGGCGGTCATGGATGAAGCTTTCTTT. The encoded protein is CASSQENTAVMDEAFF.

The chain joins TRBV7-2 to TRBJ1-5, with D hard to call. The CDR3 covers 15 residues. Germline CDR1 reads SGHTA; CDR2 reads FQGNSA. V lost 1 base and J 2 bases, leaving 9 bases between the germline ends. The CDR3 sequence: CASSLVGQGNQPQHF. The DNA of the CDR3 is TGTGCCAGCAGCTTAGTTGGGCAGGGCAATCAGCCCCAGCATTTT.

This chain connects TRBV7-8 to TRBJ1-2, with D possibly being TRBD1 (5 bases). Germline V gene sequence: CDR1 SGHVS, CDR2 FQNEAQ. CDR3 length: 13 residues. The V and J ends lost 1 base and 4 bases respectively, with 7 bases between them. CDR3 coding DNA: TGTGCCAGCAGCTTAGGACAGAGCTATGGCTACACCTTC. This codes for CASSLGQSYGYTF. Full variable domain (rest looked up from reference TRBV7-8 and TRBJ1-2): GAGVSQSPRYKVAKRGQDVALRCDPISGHVSLFWYQQALGQGPEFLTYFQNEAQLDKSGLPSDRFFAERPEGSVSTLKIQRTQQEDSAVYLCASSLGQSYGYTFGSGTRLTVV.

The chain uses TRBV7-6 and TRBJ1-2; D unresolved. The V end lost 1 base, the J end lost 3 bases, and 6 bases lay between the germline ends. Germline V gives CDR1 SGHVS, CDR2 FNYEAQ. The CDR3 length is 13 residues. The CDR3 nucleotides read TGTGCCAGCAGCTTAGGTGGTTACTATGGCTACACCTTC. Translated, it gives CASSLGGYYGYTF.

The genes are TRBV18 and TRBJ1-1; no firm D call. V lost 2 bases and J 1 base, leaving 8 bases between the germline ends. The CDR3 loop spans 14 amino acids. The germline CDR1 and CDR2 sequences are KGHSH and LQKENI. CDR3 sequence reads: CASSPLAKNTEAFF. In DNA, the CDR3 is TGTGCCAGCTCACCATTGGCCAAGAACACTGAAGCTTTCTTT.

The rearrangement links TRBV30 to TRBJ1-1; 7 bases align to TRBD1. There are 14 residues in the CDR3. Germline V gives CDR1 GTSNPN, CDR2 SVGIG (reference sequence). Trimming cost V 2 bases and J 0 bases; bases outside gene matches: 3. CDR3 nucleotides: TGTGCCTGGAGTAGGACAGGAATGAACACTGAAGCTTTCTTT. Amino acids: CAWSRTGMNTEAFF.

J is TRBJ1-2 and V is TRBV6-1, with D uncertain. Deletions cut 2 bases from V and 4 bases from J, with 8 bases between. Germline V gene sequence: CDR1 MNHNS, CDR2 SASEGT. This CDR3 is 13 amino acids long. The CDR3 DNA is TGTGCCAGCAGTGAAACAGACCTCTATGGCTACACCTTC. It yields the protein CASSETDLYGYTF.

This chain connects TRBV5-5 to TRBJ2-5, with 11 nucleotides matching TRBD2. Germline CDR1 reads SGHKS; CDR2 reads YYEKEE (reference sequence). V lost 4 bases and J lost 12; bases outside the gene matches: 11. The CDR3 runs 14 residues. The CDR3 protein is CASSVTGTSGGEYF. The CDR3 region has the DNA TGTGCCAGCAGCGTGACCGGGACTAGCGGTGGCGAGTACTTC.

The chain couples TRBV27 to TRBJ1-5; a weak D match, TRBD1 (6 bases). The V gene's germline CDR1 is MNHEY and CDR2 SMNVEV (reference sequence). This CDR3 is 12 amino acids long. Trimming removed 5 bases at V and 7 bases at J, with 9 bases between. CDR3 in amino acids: CASSVTGQPQHF. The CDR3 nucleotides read TGTGCCAGCAGTGTTACAGGGCAGCCCCAGCATTTT.

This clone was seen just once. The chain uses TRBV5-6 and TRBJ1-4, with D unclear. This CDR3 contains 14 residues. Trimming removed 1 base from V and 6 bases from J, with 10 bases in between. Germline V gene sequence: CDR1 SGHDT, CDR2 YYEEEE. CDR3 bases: TGTGCCAGCAGCTTGAGACTCTCAGATGAAAAACTGTTTTTT. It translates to CASSLRLSDEKLFF. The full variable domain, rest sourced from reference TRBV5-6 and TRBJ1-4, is DAGVTQSPTHLIKTRGQQVTLRCSPKSGHDTVSWYQQALGQGPQFIFQYYEEEERQRGNFPDRFSGHQFPNYSSELNVNALLLGDSALYLCASSLRLSDEKLFFGSGTQLSVL.

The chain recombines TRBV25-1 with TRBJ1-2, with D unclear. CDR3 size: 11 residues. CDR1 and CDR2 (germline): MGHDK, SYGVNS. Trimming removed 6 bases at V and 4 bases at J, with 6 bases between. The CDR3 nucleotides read TGTGCCAGCAGGACAACCTATGGCTACACCTTC. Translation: CASRTTYGYTF.

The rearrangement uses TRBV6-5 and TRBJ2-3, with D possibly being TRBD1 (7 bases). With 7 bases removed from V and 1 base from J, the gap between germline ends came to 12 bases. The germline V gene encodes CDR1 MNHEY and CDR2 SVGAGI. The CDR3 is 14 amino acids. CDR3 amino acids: CASKGGTGTDTQYF. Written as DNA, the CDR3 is TGTGCCAGCAAAGGAGGGACAGGCACAGATACGCAGTATTTT.

The CDR3 coding sequence is TGTGCCATCAGCAGGGACAGCCTCTCCTACGAGCAGTACTTC. This encodes CAISRDSLSYEQYF. The chain has TRBV10-3 and TRBJ2-7, with 7 positions matching TRBD1. CDR1 and CDR2 (germline): ENHRY, SYGVKD. The CDR3 runs 14 residues. After removal of 6 bases from V and 0 bases from J, the junction contained 5 bases not matched to a gene.

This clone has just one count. Here the CDR3 reads CASSLVRQGINEQFF. The CDR3 region has the DNA TGTGCCAGCAGCTTAGTGAGGCAGGGGATCAATGAGCAGTTCTTC. The genes are TRBV7-3 and TRBJ2-1, with D perhaps TRBD1 (6 bases). CDR1 SGHTA and CDR2 FQGTGA come from the germline V gene. Trimming left V 2 bases short and J 6 bases short, with 14 bases between. The CDR3 is made up of 15 amino acids.

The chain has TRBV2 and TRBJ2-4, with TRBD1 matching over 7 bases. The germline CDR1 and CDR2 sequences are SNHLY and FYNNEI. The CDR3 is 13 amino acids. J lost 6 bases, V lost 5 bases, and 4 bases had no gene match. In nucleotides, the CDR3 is TGTGCCAGCAGTTTCGACAGGGCAAACATTCAGTACTTC. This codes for CASSFDRANIQYF.

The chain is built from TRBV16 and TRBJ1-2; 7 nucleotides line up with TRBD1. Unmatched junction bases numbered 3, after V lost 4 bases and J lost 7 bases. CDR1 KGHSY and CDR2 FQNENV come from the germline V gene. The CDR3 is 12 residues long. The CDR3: CASSLTGSGYTF. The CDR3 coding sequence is TGTGCCAGCAGCCTGACAGGGAGTGGCTACACCTTC.

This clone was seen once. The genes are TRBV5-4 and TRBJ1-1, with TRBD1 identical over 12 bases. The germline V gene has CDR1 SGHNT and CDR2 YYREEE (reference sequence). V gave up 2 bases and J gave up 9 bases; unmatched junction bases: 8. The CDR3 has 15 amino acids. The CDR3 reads CASSFPGQGAEKAFF. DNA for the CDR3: TGTGCCAGCAGCTTCCCGGGACAGGGGGCTGAGAAAGCTTTCTTT. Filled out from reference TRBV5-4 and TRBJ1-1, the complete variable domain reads ETGVTQSPTHLIKTRGQQVTLRCSSQSGHNTVSWYQQALGQGPQFIFQYYREEENGRGNFPPRFSGLQFPNYSSELNVNALELDDSALYLCASSFPGQGAEKAFFGQGTRLTVV.

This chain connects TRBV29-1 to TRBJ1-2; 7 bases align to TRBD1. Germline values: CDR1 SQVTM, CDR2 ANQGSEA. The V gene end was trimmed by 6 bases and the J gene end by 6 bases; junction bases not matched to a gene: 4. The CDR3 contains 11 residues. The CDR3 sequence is CSVRQGHGYTF. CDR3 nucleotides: TGCAGCGTACGACAGGGACATGGCTACACCTTC.

As DNA, the CDR3 is TGTGCCAGCAGACCGGGACAGGGGAGATACGAGCAGTACTTC. Its translation: CASRPGQGRYEQYF. The rearrangement joins TRBV2 to TRBJ2-7; 10 nucleotides line up with TRBD1. CDR1 is SNHLY, CDR2 FYNNEI, per germline. The CDR3 has 14 amino acids. V lost 6 bases, J lost 4 bases, and 6 bases stayed unmatched.

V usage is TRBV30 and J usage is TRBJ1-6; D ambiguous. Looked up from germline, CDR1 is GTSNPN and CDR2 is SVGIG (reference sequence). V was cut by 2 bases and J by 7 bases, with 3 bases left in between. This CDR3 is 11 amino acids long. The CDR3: CAWSLNSPLHF. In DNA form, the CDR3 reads TGTGCCTGGAGTCTCAATTCACCCCTCCACTTT.

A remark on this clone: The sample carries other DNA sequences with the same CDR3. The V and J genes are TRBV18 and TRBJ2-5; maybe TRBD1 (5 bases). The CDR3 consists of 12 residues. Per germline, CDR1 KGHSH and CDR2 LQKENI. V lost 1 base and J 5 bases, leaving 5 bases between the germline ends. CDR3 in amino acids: CASSPQGETQYF. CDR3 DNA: TGTGCCAGCTCACCACAGGGGGAGACCCAGTACTTC.

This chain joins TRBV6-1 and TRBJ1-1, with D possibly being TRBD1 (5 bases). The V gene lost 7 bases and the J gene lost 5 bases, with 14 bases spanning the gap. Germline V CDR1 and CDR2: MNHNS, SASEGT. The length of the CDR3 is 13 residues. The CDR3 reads CASIGGEETEAFF. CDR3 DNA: TGTGCCAGCATTGGGGGAGAGGAGACTGAAGCTTTCTTT.

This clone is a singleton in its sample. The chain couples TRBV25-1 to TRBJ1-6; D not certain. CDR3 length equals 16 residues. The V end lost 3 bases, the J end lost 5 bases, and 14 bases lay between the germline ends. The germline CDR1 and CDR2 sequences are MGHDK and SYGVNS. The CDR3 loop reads CASSDISGRNNSPLHF. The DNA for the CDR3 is TGTGCCAGCAGTGACATATCCGGACGGAATAATTCACCCCTCCACTTT.

DNA for the CDR3: TGTGCCAGCTCCTACAGGGGAAACACTGAAGCTTTCTTT. Protein: CASSYRGNTEAFF. The chain is built from TRBV6-1 and TRBJ1-1; 7 bases match TRBD1. Germline V lookup: CDR1 MNHNS, CDR2 SASEGT. This CDR3 has 13 residues. V was clipped by 8 bases and J by 2 bases; unmatched bases: 5.

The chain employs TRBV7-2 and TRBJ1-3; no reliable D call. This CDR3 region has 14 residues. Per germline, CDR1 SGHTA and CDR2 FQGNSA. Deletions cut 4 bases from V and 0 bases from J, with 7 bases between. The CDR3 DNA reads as TGTGCCAGCAGCTACGGGCTCTCTGGAAACACCATATATTTT. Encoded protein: CASSYGLSGNTIYF.